This T cell receptor (beta chain) was recovered during a study of shared clonotypes between healthy human individuals. Study-wide points: How much donors shared clonotypes was expected to be affected by sequencing depth. Even with large depth, rarefaction showed that sorted-subset sequencing was incomplete.

The DNA input per sorted-subset replicate PCR was 150 to 200 ng, corresponding to 30,000 or so T cell genomes. The protocol was immunoSEQ multiplex PCR, while the TCRdb copy is restricted to in-frame clones and leaves out a portion. The table has more than 2 million clones, nearly 97% seen once. Turning to this clone: Its antigen is as yet unknown.

Losses at the gene ends were 8 bases for V and 2 bases for J; bases not matched to a gene: 10. The CDR3 spans 16 residues. Germline assignment: CDR1 SNHLY and CDR2 FYNNEI. The chain combines TRBV2 with TRBJ2-1, with 9 nucleotides matching TRBD1. This TCR derives from a man younger than 30 in good health. Material: naive CD4+ T cells sorted from blood. Documented subset: CD45RA+ positively selected. The CDR3 protein is CASLDYRDRAYNEQFF. In DNA, the CDR3 is TGTGCCAGCTTAGACTATCGGGACAGGGCCTACAATGAGCAGTTCTTC. The full variable domain, rest sourced from reference TRBV2 and TRBJ2-1, is EPEVTQTPSHQVTQMGQEVILRCVPISNHLYFYWYRQILGQKVEFLVSFYNNEISEKSEIFDDQFSVERPDGSNFTLKIRSTKLEDSAMYFCASLDYRDRAYNEQFFGPGTRLTVL.